This T cell receptor (beta chain) was sequenced for a study of blood T cell repertoires in COVID-19 (dated by TCRdb to about 2020). About the investigation overall: Samples from collaborators originated in the United States, Italy and Spain and spanned both the acute and convalescent phases of COVID-19. The samples were drawn from two sources: the first 160 participants of the ongoing ImmuneRACE study, and fewer than 1,500 subjects contributed by 6 global collaborators. The dataset comprised deeply sampled blood TCRbeta repertoires from subjects exposed to, actively infected with, or recovered from COVID-19. The material from the prospective study consisted of cDNA or gDNA derived from T cells, B-cell-depleted T cells, or PBMCs. Nearly every sample came with metadata listing a de-identified subject ID, COVID-19 status, age in years and sex. Where available, HLA class I and class II types were obtained from metadata supplied by the sample provider rather than from assay-based typing. The repertoires were made available in a free public database intended to serve as a resource for research on the immune response to SARS-CoV-2.

As to this clone: No antigen is known for it. No base quality values were provided; no much bigger clone lies one nucleotide off.

Unmatched junction bases come to 8, with V trimmed by 4 bases and J by 2 bases. The germline V gene specifies SGHRS as CDR1 and YFSETQ as CDR2. The CDR3 starts with the cysteine, ends with the phenylalanine, and has 18 residues. Left in the record is the CDR3 DNA by itself, 54 bases read in frame from the first base. The collaborating institutions used their own protocols to collect whole blood in K2EDTA tubes. For TCRbeta analysis, collaborators shipped samples in one of three forms: frozen whole blood, isolated PBMCs, or DNA extracted from either of those sample types. The immunoSEQ Assay, a bias-controlled multiplex PCR, was used to amplify TCRbeta CDR3 regions from genomic DNA. From the authors' description of their analysis: The number of nucleated cells in each sample was estimated by amplification of reference gene primers within the assay. To quantify the absolute abundance of each unique TCRbeta CDR3 rearrangement, sequence reads were collapsed and filtered. For each sample, productive Simpson clonality was calculated by taking the square root of Simpson's diversity index across productive rearrangements. Sourced from immuneACCESS, this table was stored by TCRdb with only in-frame sequences that have V and J called. A share of the clones is absent; for the studies checked, an unresolved V gene accounts for under half, and the remainder has no known explanation. V and J calls and clone size come straight from that table; D and trimming were deduced from the DNA. For this sample the table gives some 97,000 clones, of which approximately 90% were detected only once. Jointly, the top ten make up more than 0.85% of the sample.

The study at large found these results: How much clinical and demographic metadata was included differed by source and by participant, and the metadata was provided uncurated.

The sequence joins TRBV5-1 to TRBJ2-6, with 11 bases aligning to TRBD1. Material: peripheral blood. The source is a man in his sixties with acute or convalescent COVID-19. The CDR3 region: CASSIGQGAITGANVLTF. The DNA is TGCGCCAGCAGCATTGGACAGGGGGCGATAACTGGGGCCAACGTCCTGACTTTC.